The present T cell receptor (beta chain) was sequenced within a study of T-cell reconstitution after alpha-beta-depleted transplantation in children. Study-wide results and limits: The study traced high day-60 TCRbeta diversity in some patients to surviving recipient T cells and thymic progenitors.

CDR1 and CDR2 from the germline V gene are SGHTA and FQGNSA. V dropped 3 bases and J dropped 6 bases, with 16 bases sitting between them. The CDR3 consists of 15 residues. On this clonotype itself: Its antigen is undetermined.

Preparation of the TCRbeta library was carried out with unique molecular identifiers. TCRdb passed the PCR reads through MiXCR, listing each CDR3 protein once. The table records about 980,000 distinct CDR3 sequences, about 31% of them present only once. The TCR sequence derives from a boy younger than two who had a stem cell transplant for SCID, so the T cells may come from the graft donor. Specimen: PBMCs, mostly from graft donor cells, collected 360 days after TCRalphabeta/CD19-depleted stem cell transplant. The rearrangement joins TRBV7-2 to TRBJ2-3; the D call may be TRBD1 or TRBD2 (6 bases each). CDR3 nucleotide sequence: TGTGCCAGCAGCTTTAGGGGGACTGGCTATGATACGCAGTATTTT. It yields the protein CASSFRGTGYDTQYF.